This TCR beta chain was sequenced in a study of blood T cell repertoires in COVID-19. Sequencing was performed with immunoSEQ multiplex PCR; in TCRdb, only in-frame clones are kept and a portion is missing. The sample gives about 210,000 clones, about 84% of which show up once; around 5.7% is in the top ten. This CDR3 contains 15 residues. The germline V gene encodes CDR1 SGDLS and CDR2 YYNGEE. Trimming stripped 4 bases from V and 6 bases from J, with 20 bases between. Participant reports of clinical history set cohort assignment. V is TRBV9 and J is TRBJ2-7; D possibly corresponds to TRBD2 (5 bases). The sequence derives from a man aged 40-50 years with acute COVID-19. Sample: PBMCs or T cells enriched from blood (not recorded which). This CDR3 is CASSSRIGEGSEQYF. CDR3 nucleotides: TGTGCCAGCAGCAGCCGAATTGGCGAGGGATCCGAGCAGTACTTC.